This TCR beta chain originates from a study of cytomegalovirus exposure and HLA in healthy donors. Study-wide findings and caveats: An ancestry cluster, one associated with Asian ancestry, reportedly showed fewer N-insertions than the roughly 700-donor mean in a later analysis.

Vbeta (60) and Jbeta (13) primers were used in the PCR. Using immunoSEQ multiplex PCR, the repertoire was profiled, and TCRdb retains in-frame clones only, with some absent. The data show under 100,000 clones, over 9.5% seen once. Details on this clone: Its antigen is unknown.

In germline, CDR1 is SGHVS, CDR2 FNYEAQ. Trimming removed 3 bases at V and 6 bases at J, with 7 bases between. The CDR3 spans 12 residues. The sequencing input was PBMCs. This clonotype was sampled from a man aged 55 to 69 in good health and CMV-seropositive. The rearrangement joins TRBV7-6 to TRBJ2-3; D call uncertain. CDR3 sequence: CASSFNGDTQYF. The CDR3 nucleotides are TGTGCCAGCAGCTTCAACGGGGATACGCAGTATTTT. Full variable domain (rest looked up from reference TRBV7-6 and TRBJ2-3): GAGVSQSPRYKVTKRGQDVALRCDPISGHVSLYWYRQALGQGPEFLTYFNYEAQQDKSGLPNDRFSAERPEGSISTLTIQRTEQRDSAMYRCASSFNGDTQYFGPGTRLTVL.